These 23 T cell receptor beta chains share one sample of origin, sequenced in a study of post-analysis software for immune sequencing data. Findings of the study overall: Patients carried five TRBV segments more frequently than controls did, and TRBV5-6, TRBV5-1 and TRBV20-1 were among them.

The library was made from cDNA and included unique molecular identifiers. One entry per CDR3 protein results from TCRdb running MiXCR on the PCR reads. The profile covers 750,000 to 900,000 distinct CDR3 sequences, with more than 45% appearing a single time and 4.9% taken by the ten largest. These receptors' targets are unknown. The specimen was blood. These receptors came from a girl aged 10-17 years with multiple sclerosis.

The table lists this clonotype with a few counts. The gene calls are TRBV9 and TRBJ2-7; a possible D gene is TRBD2 (6 bases). Near its end, the DNA agrees better with TRBJ2-5, so the J call may be wrong. The germline CDR1 and CDR2 sequences are SGDLS and YYNGEE. There are 14 residues in the CDR3. CDR3 loop: CASSGSGLTETQYF. The CDR3 DNA is TGTGCCAGCAGCGGTAGCGGCCTCACGGAGACCCAGTACTTC.

V usage is TRBV27 and J usage is TRBJ2-7; 15 nucleotides align to TRBD2. V lost 5 bases and J lost 6; bases outside the gene matches: 5. The CDR3 extends over 15 amino acids. Germline V lookup: CDR1 MNHEY, CDR2 SMNVEV (reference sequence). The CDR3 reads CASSQPGLAGGEQYF. CDR3 nucleotide sequence: TGTGCCAGCAGTCAACCGGGACTAGCGGGAGGCGAGCAGTACTTC.

The J gene is TRBJ2-1, the V gene TRBV12-3 or TRBV12-4; D may correspond to TRBD1 or TRBD2 (5 bases each). The ends were cut back, 5 bases at V and 3 bases at J, with 14 bases in the middle. This CDR3 region has 15 residues. CDR3 protein: CASSVPGPHYNEQFF. CDR3 sequence (DNA): TGTGCCAGCAGTGTACCGGGACCCCACTACAATGAGCAGTTCTTC.

V gene TRBV7-2 combines with J gene TRBJ1-1; 7 positions match TRBD1. This CDR3 has 15 residues. Trimming removed 5 bases from V and 4 bases from J; junction bases left unmatched: 10. Germline lookup yields CDR1 SGHTA and CDR2 FQGNSA. DNA for the CDR3: TGTGCCAGCAGCCGAGAGGGGGCGCGAGGCACTGAAGCTTTCTTT. Its translation: CASSREGARGTEAFF.

The rearrangement uses TRBV27 and TRBJ2-3; 7 nucleotides match TRBD2. The CDR3 is 15 amino acids. V was clipped by 3 bases and J by 0 bases; unmatched bases: 3. Germline CDR1 is MNHEY and CDR2 is SMNVEV (reference sequence). The CDR3 sequence: CASSFTGRSTDTQYF. The CDR3 DNA reads as TGTGCCAGCAGTTTCACCGGGAGGAGCACAGATACGCAGTATTTT.

On this clonotype: The junction differs from germline at one of its ends, possibly a read error. The chain has TRBV5-5 and TRBJ2-7, with D perhaps matching TRBD2 (5 bases). Per germline, CDR1 SGHKS and CDR2 YYEKEE (reference sequence). The CDR3 length is 16 residues. DNA of the CDR3: TGTGTCAGCAGCTTTATTGTTCGGCGGGCCTCCTACGAGCAGTACTTC. The encoded protein is CVSSFIVRRASYEQYF. The full variable domain, its missing parts supplied by reference TRBV5-5 and TRBJ2-7, is DAGVTQSPTHLIKTRGQQVTLRCSPISGHKSVSWYQQVLGQGPQFIFQYYEKEERGRGNFPDRFSARQFPNYSSELNVNALLLGDSALYLCVSSFIVRRASYEQYFGPGTRLTVT.

To note about this clonotype: Germline is not matched at one junction end, which may reflect a read error. The rearrangement joins TRBV7-6 to TRBJ2-7; no clear D. Germline V gene sequence: CDR1 SGHVS, CDR2 FNYEAQ. This CDR3 is built from 16 residues. As DNA, the CDR3 is TGTGCCAGCAGCTTTGCACCTGACCGGAGCTCCTACGAGCAGTACTTT. It codes for CASSFAPDRSSYEQYF.

This clonotype has just a few counts. One end of the junction varies from germline; a read error may be responsible. The genes are TRBV7-2 and TRBJ1-1, with D tentatively TRBD1 (6 bases). From germline, CDR1 is SGHTA and CDR2 FQGNSA. The CDR3 runs to 15 residues. The DNA of the CDR3 is TGCGCCAGCAGCCCTGACGGGGGCTGGAGCACTGAAGCTTTCTTT. Translated: CASSPDGGWSTEAFF.

V gene TRBV12-3 or TRBV12-4 combines with J gene TRBJ2-1; D unclear. Trimming shortened V by 2 bases and J by 12 bases, and 14 bases separated the two germline ends. The length of the CDR3 is 13 residues. CDR3 sequence (DNA): TGTGCCAGCAGTTTACCTGGTTCTCACAGGCAGTTCTTC. Protein sequence: CASSLPGSHRQFF.

This clonotype has more than one count but fewer than ten. The J gene is TRBJ2-1, the V gene TRBV7-9; 7 nucleotides agree with TRBD1. The junction had 7 bases not matched to a gene; V was cut back by 5 bases and J by 6 bases. This CDR3 has 14 residues. Germline V CDR1 and CDR2: SEHNR, FQNEAQ (reference sequence). CDR3 in amino acids: CASSPAGTVNEQFF. The CDR3 DNA reads as TGTGCCAGCAGCCCCGCCGGGACAGTCAATGAGCAGTTCTTC. The entire variable domain, with the rest obtained from reference TRBV7-9 and TRBJ2-1, is as follows: DTGVSQNPRHKITKRGQNVTFRCDPISEHNRLYWYRQTLGQGPEFLTYFQNEAQLEKSRLLSDRFSAERPKGSFSTLEIQRTEQGDSAMYLCASSPAGTVNEQFFGPGTRLTVL.

This clonotype was seen a few times. This chain links TRBV9 with TRBJ2-1; D unresolved. Looked up from germline, CDR1 is SGDLS and CDR2 is YYNGEE. V was pared by 0 bases and J by 9 bases, with 7 bases between. There are 12 residues in the CDR3. The CDR3 is CASSVDGSEQFF. CDR3 sequence (DNA): TGTGCCAGCAGCGTAGATGGTAGTGAGCAGTTCTTC.

The gene calls are TRBV30 and TRBJ1-2; maybe TRBD1 (6 bases). Germline V CDR1 and CDR2: GTSNPN, SVGIG (reference sequence). CDR3 length: 18 residues. V was cut by 0 bases and J by 2 bases, with 22 bases left in between. CDR3 amino acids: CAWSVLGGTLTLNYGYTF. The CDR3 region has the DNA TGTGCCTGGAGTGTACTCGGGGGGACACTAACTTTGAACTATGGCTACACCTTC.

The V call is TRBV10-3, the J call TRBJ2-6; 11 nucleotides match TRBD1. Trimming removed 6 bases from V and 12 bases from J; junction bases left unmatched: 4. The CDR3 consists of 13 residues. Germline CDR1 and CDR2: ENHRY and SYGVKD. Here the CDR3 reads CAIRQGQGGVLTF. CDR3 sequence (DNA): TGTGCCATCAGGCAGGGACAGGGGGGCGTCCTGACTTTC.

The sample holds a few counts of this clonotype. The rearrangement joins TRBV12-3 or TRBV12-4 to TRBJ2-1; a possible D gene is TRBD2 (6 bases). Trimming stripped 7 bases from V and 3 bases from J, with 13 bases between. The CDR3 contains 14 residues. CDR3 coding DNA: TGTGCCAGCACCCCGGGGGAGTACTACAATGAGCAGTTCTTC. Translation: CASTPGEYYNEQFF.

The chain combines TRBV7-3 with TRBJ2-3, with TRBD1 identical over 7 bases. This CDR3 has 16 residues. The V segment lost 1 base and the J segment 4 bases; nucleotides outside the gene matches: 8. Germline values: CDR1 SGHTA, CDR2 FQGTGA. CDR3 protein: CASSLSSDRLSDTQYF. The CDR3, as DNA: TGTGCCAGCAGCTTAAGCTCGGACAGGTTATCAGATACGCAGTATTTT.

The chain carries TRBV3-1 and TRBJ2-1; either TRBD1 or TRBD2 may fit D (5 bases each). Germline V lookup: CDR1 LGHDT, CDR2 YNNKEL (reference sequence). The CDR3 has 15 amino acids. Trimming took 3 bases from V and 8 from J, leaving 17 bases between them. The CDR3 spells CASSQGPSPSHEQFF. In nucleotides, the CDR3 is TGTGCCAGCAGCCAGGGACCCTCCCCTAGTCATGAGCAGTTCTTC.

This clonotype was observed many times. This sequence joins TRBV29-1 and TRBJ2-7; perhaps TRBD2 as D (7 bases). Deletions cut 4 bases from V and 0 bases from J, with 16 bases between. This CDR3 is built from 15 residues. Germline loops: CDR1 SQVTM, CDR2 ANQGSEA. DNA of the CDR3: TGCAGCGTTGGAGGGGGGAGGGACCACTCCTACGAGCAGTACTTC. Its translation: CSVGGGRDHSYEQYF.

The gene calls are TRBV6-5 and TRBJ2-3, with 7 bases identical to TRBD2. The length of the CDR3 is 15 residues. Trimming cost V 2 bases and J 6 bases; bases outside gene matches: 8. The germline V gene has CDR1 MNHEY and CDR2 SVGAGI. CDR3 region: CASSYAAGAPDTQYF. The CDR3 DNA reads TGTGCCAGCAGTTACGCGGCGGGAGCCCCGGATACGCAGTATTTT.

The table lists this clonotype with many counts. The gene calls are TRBV11-2 and TRBJ2-7, with D perhaps TRBD1 or TRBD2 (6 bases each). The CDR3 spans 15 residues. V lost 0 bases and J lost 7, with 16 bases in between. The germline CDR1 and CDR2 sequences are SGHAT and FQNNGV. CDR3 loop: CASSLDGRRGKEQYF. In nucleotides, the CDR3 is TGTGCCAGCAGCTTAGATGGACGGAGGGGGAAGGAGCAGTACTTC.

V is TRBV20-1 and J is TRBJ2-7; 8 bases fit TRBD2. The length of the CDR3 is 14 residues. V shed 2 bases, J shed 2 bases, and the junction held 5 bases outside the gene matches. Germline assignment: CDR1 DFQATT and CDR2 SNEGSKA (reference sequence). The CDR3 here is CSARSPGLAYEQYF. The DNA of the CDR3 is TGCAGTGCTAGAAGTCCGGGACTAGCCTACGAGCAGTACTTC.

In this sample, this clonotype turned up a few times. V and J are TRBV9 and TRBJ2-1, with TRBD2 matching over 7 bases. Germline loops: CDR1 SGDLS, CDR2 YYNGEE. The junction had 2 bases not matched to a gene; V was cut back by 0 bases and J by 8 bases. The CDR3 totals 13 residues. The chain's CDR3 is CASSVAGGYEQFF. The CDR3 DNA reads TGTGCCAGCAGCGTAGCGGGAGGCTATGAGCAGTTCTTC. Full variable domain (missing parts from reference TRBV9 and TRBJ2-1): DSGVTQTPKHLITATGQRVTLRCSPRSGDLSVYWYQQSLDQGLQFLIQYYNGEERAKGNILERFSAQQFPDLHSELNLSSLELGDSALYFCASSVAGGYEQFFGPGTRLTVL.

The V gene is TRBV4-3, the J gene TRBJ1-6; tentatively, D is TRBD1 (5 bases). Germline CDR1 LGHNA, CDR2 YSLEER. The CDR3 runs 16 residues. The V end lost 4 bases, the J end lost 3 bases, and 13 bases lay between the germline ends. This CDR3 is CASSPTGGGYNSPLHF. As DNA, the CDR3 is TGCGCCAGCAGCCCTACCGGCGGGGGCTATAATTCACCCCTCCACTTT.

This chain links TRBV10-3 with TRBJ2-1, with D uncertain. With the DNA end fitting TRBJ2-7 better, the J assignment may be wrong. Germline CDR1 ENHRY, CDR2 SYGVKD. The CDR3 is 15 residues long. CDR3 loop: CAIGEEQSSYNEQYF. DNA of the CDR3: TGTGCCATAGGTGAGGAGCAGAGCTCCTACAATGAGCAGTACTTC.